This T cell receptor beta chain was sequenced during a study of CD8+CD57+ T cells in acquired aplastic anemia. The sample holds many counts of this clonotype. Its antigen is still unknown. The authors sequenced patients whose flow cytometry had shown CD8+CD57+ cell expansion. Genomic DNA templated the TCR beta VDJ and CDR3 profiling. Using its own MiXCR run on the reads, TCRdb lists one record per CDR3 protein. The data hold approximately 190,000 distinct CDR3 sequences, with 48% observed a single time. Study-level findings and limits: Simpson's diversity of CD8+ cells was not significantly different in patients compared with controls.

The receptor was derived from a human donor with aplastic anemia. The sequenced material came from sorted CD4+, CD8+, or CD8+CD57+ T cells (not recorded which) from PBMCs.

The CDR3 is CATSDPDRGGRSPLHF. DNA for the CDR3: TGTGCCACCAGTGACCCGGACAGGGGAGGAAGGTCACCCCTCCACTTT. The rearrangement links TRBV24-1 to TRBJ1-6, with TRBD1 matching over 9 bases. In germline, CDR1 is KGHDR, CDR2 SFDVKD. With V trimmed by 4 bases and J by 10 bases, 10 bases remained unmatched. The CDR3 totals 16 residues.